This T cell receptor (beta chain) was recorded in a study of brain metastases from non-small cell lung cancer. General study results and limits: In 64% of brain metastases, T-cell clones were expanded compared with matched primary tumors. Metastases had sparse T cells but largely shared repertoires with primaries.

A note on this clone: Its antigen is undetermined.

The CDR3 has 14 amino acids. Looked up from germline, CDR1 is SGHNT and CDR2 is YYREEE (reference sequence). The V segment lost 4 bases and the J segment 5 bases; nucleotides outside the gene matches: 6. The assay was immunoSEQ multiplex PCR, and TCRdb's table has in-frame clones only and misses some. Of over 2,000 clones in the sample, roughly 83% were seen once. The rearrangement links TRBV5-4 to TRBJ2-4; 7 bases line up with TRBD2. This clonotype was obtained from a donor at least 40 years old with non-small cell lung cancer. Input material: tissue from a brain metastasis. The chain's CDR3 is CASSLSGAQNIQYF. The DNA for the CDR3 is TGTGCCAGCAGCCTCAGCGGGGCGCAAAACATTCAGTACTTC.